The clone carrying this T cell receptor beta chain was counted many times. The antigen remains undetermined. The germline gives CDR1 LGHNA, CDR2 YSLEER. The CDR3 has 15 amino acids. Trimming left V 4 bases short and J 0 bases short, with 10 bases between. These data come from a study of T-cell memory formation after mild COVID-19. Study-wide background: Clusters of TCRs were largely donor specific. Study-level points and caveats: Pre-infection memory held some responding clones, suggesting pre-existing cross-reactive T cells responded. Clones that contracted from day 15 to 85 had balanced CD4/CD8; later expanders were CD4+ biased. Of the contracting clones, CD4+ ones lay mainly in CM and EM, and CD8+ ones in EMRA.

TCRdb used MiXCR to reprocess the 5' RACE reads, holding one entry per CDR3 protein. The data show approximately 250,000 distinct CDR3 sequences, with roughly 15% seen just once and around 23% held by the top ten. The chain has TRBV4-3 and TRBJ2-1, with unresolved D. Sequencing was performed on PBMCs or a T cell subset sorted from them (not recorded which). The source of this sequence is a man aged 18 to 30 who had mild COVID-19 (a few samples of this study predate the infection). Cell type and time point are not known. CDR3 in DNA: TGCGCCAGCAGCCCGGAGAGGAGCTCCTACAATGAGCAGTTCTTC. Its protein product is CASSPERSSYNEQFF.